This T cell receptor beta chain emerged from a study of metastatic and nonmetastatic thyroid tumors. Overall study context: Repertoires from blood and tumor or nodule tissue of malignant and benign thyroid patients were compared.

Per the germline V gene, CDR1 is SGHNT and CDR2 is YYREEE (reference sequence). V shed 0 bases and J 8 bases; nucleotides not matched to a gene: 3. This CDR3 has 14 residues. This clone came up many times. Antigen specificity is unknown. Each patient went into thyroid surgery without having received any treatment. Under the authors' procedure: CDR3 differences across clinicopathological groups were used to build a distant-metastasis classifier for papillary thyroid cancer. TCRdb recomputed clones from the PCR reads via MiXCR. These V and J calls derive from TCRdb rather than the authors' analysis. The data show some 10,000 clones, 12% seen once. The study, taken as a whole, reports: Within blood and tumor, benign nodules reportedly had significantly lower TCR beta diversity than malignant thyroid tumors did.

The specimen sequenced was blood. The chain combines TRBV5-4 with TRBJ1-3, with 9 bases identical to TRBD1. This TCR derives from a female donor with papillary thyroid cancer or a benign thyroid nodule (not recorded which). Some clones in this sample may be carry-over from other donors' samples. In DNA, the CDR3 is TGTGCCAGCAGCTTGGGGGACAGGGATCACACCATATATTTT. It is translated as CASSLGDRDHTIYF.